The 18 T cell receptor beta chains presented below share a single source sample, sequenced in a study of CD8 T cells in ankylosing spondylitis. TCRdb independently ran MiXCR on the 5' RACE reads; one entry per CDR3 protein. This table has about 160,000 distinct CDR3 sequences, around a tenth appearing once. The sample comprised blood, either unsorted or a sorted T cell fraction (not recorded which). These receptors originate from a female donor with ankylosing spondylitis or in good health (not recorded which).

The chain recombines TRBV4-1 with TRBJ1-1, with D unclear. The CDR3 loop spans 17 amino acids. Per the germline V gene, CDR1 is MGHRA and CDR2 is YSYEKL. Trimming pared 0 bases from V and 1 base from J, leaving 15 bases between. The CDR3 region is CASSQEWAVAGNTEAFF. The CDR3 DNA sequence: TGCGCCAGCAGCCAAGAATGGGCAGTAGCAGGGAACACTGAAGCTTTCTTT.

At least ten counts were recorded for this clonotype. V usage is TRBV7-9 and J usage is TRBJ2-5; D uncertain. Germline lookup yields CDR1 SEHNR and CDR2 FQNEAQ (reference sequence). V was trimmed by 5 bases and J by 2 bases, leaving 15 bases between them. The CDR3 is 15 amino acids. CDR3 protein: CASSRHRTLQETQYF. For the CDR3, the DNA is TGTGCCAGCAGCAGACACCGTACCCTTCAAGAGACCCAGTACTTC.

This clonotype was counted ten times or more. V usage is TRBV29-1 and J usage is TRBJ2-2; D is possibly TRBD1 or TRBD2 (5 bases each). Germline CDR1 reads SQVTM; CDR2 reads ANQGSEA. This CDR3 is 15 amino acids long. Trimming removed 0 bases at V and 2 bases at J, with 10 bases between. CDR3 protein: CSVEDGGDNTGELFF. The CDR3 coding sequence is TGCAGCGTTGAAGATGGTGGGGACAACACCGGGGAGCTGTTTTTT.

This clonotype was picked up many times. The genes are TRBV12-3 or TRBV12-4 and TRBJ2-1; TRBD1 matches at 9 bases. The CDR3 spans 14 residues. The J segment lost 7 bases and the V segment lost 3 bases, leaving 4 bases of the junction unmatched. This CDR3 reads CASSFRQGGNEQFF. DNA of the CDR3: TGTGCCAGCAGTTTCAGACAGGGGGGGAATGAGCAGTTCTTC.

The gene calls are TRBV21-1 and TRBJ2-7; the table's D call of TRBD2 was not tested on the DNA. TRBV21-1 is labeled a pseudogene. The CDR3 contains 16 residues. CDR3 loop: CASSKDGGHILYEQYF. The CDR3 nucleotides are TGTGCCAGCAGCAAAGATGGAGGGCATATCTTATACGAGCAGTACTTC.

This clonotype was seen repeatedly, ten times or more. This chain uses TRBV6-5 with TRBJ1-1, with D uncertain. The germline V gene encodes CDR1 MNHEY and CDR2 SVGAGI. The CDR3 covers 14 residues. V lost 4 bases, J lost 6 bases, and 15 bases lay in between. Written as DNA, the CDR3 is TGTGCCAGCAGTTCCGGGATTTTAAATGCTGAAGCTTTCTTT. The encoded protein is CASSSGILNAEAFF.

This clonotype is medium-sized in the sample. This sequence joins TRBV5-1 and TRBJ1-4, with TRBD1 as a possible D gene (5 bases). The V gene's germline CDR1 is SGHRS and CDR2 YFSETQ. There are 15 residues in the CDR3. Trimming removed 4 bases at V and 5 bases at J, with 15 bases between. In DNA form, the CDR3 reads TGCGCCAGCAGCCCCTGGAGTGGGGGGAATGAAAAACTGTTTTTT. This codes for CASSPWSGGNEKLFF.

This clonotype came up many times. The gene calls are TRBV27 and TRBJ2-7; tentatively, D is TRBD2 (5 bases). The CDR3 spans 14 residues. The ends were cut back, 6 bases at V and 2 bases at J, with 14 bases in the middle. The V gene's germline CDR1 is MNHEY and CDR2 SMNVEV (reference sequence). CDR3 in DNA: TGTGCCAGCAGCCTGGGAGAAGGTCCCTACGAGCAGTACTTC. This translates into CASSLGEGPYEQYF.

This clonotype came up a few times. The rearrangement links TRBV7-9 to TRBJ1-2; no definite D call. V shed 4 bases and J shed 0 bases, with 15 bases lying between them. This CDR3 spans 16 amino acids. Germline lookup yields CDR1 SEHNR and CDR2 FQNEAQ (reference sequence). CDR3 nucleotide sequence: TGTGCCAGCAGCTCTAATCCGGCCTCCACTAACTATGGCTACACCTTC. Translated: CASSSNPASTNYGYTF.

In this sample, this clonotype turned up a few times. The chain carries TRBV19 and TRBJ2-1; TRBD2 is a possible D gene (5 bases). The germline V gene has CDR1 LNHDA and CDR2 SQIVND (reference sequence). Trimming removed 5 bases at V and 8 bases at J, with 13 bases between. The CDR3 loop spans 13 amino acids. CDR3 sequence: CASSSSEGYEQFF. The CDR3 DNA is TGTGCCAGTAGTTCGAGCGAGGGCTATGAGCAGTTCTTC.

Turning to this clonotype: The junction departs from the called germline gene at one end, perhaps through a read error. This rearrangement joins TRBV5-5 to TRBJ2-1; D is uncertain. The germline gives CDR1 SGHKS, CDR2 YYEKEE (reference sequence). The CDR3 has 12 amino acids. In nucleotides, the CDR3 is TGTACCAGCTTCATCTCCTACAATGAGCTGTTCTTC. It codes for CTSFISYNELFF.

This clonotype was picked up a small number of times. The chain couples TRBV6-2 or TRBV6-3 to TRBJ1-1; D gene ambiguous. The CDR3 has 11 amino acids. Germline lookup yields CDR1 MNHEY and CDR2 SVGEGT. The V gene lost 6 bases and the J gene lost 8 bases, with 10 bases spanning the gap. The CDR3 is CASSNVGEAFF. The CDR3, as DNA: TGTGCCAGCAGCAACGTGGGGGAAGCTTTCTTT.

This clonotype has more than one count but fewer than ten. This chain connects TRBV20-1 to TRBJ2-1, with 7 bases lining up with TRBD2. From germline, CDR1 is DFQATT and CDR2 SNEGSKA (reference sequence). J lost 9 bases, V lost 0 bases, and 5 bases had no gene match. This CDR3 spans 13 amino acids. The CDR3 loop reads CSAREGGLGEQFF. CDR3 DNA: TGCAGTGCTAGAGAGGGAGGGTTGGGTGAGCAGTTCTTC.

The J gene is TRBJ2-7, the V gene TRBV27; 10 nucleotides match TRBD1. From germline, CDR1 is MNHEY and CDR2 SMNVEV (reference sequence). V lost 5 bases to trimming and J lost 3 bases; unmatched junction nucleotides: 7. The CDR3 has 15 residues. In DNA form, the CDR3 reads TGTGCCAGCAGTACGACAGGGGGCGCCTTCTACGAGCAGTACTTC. Encoded protein: CASSTTGGAFYEQYF.

Many counts were recorded for this clonotype. This chain links TRBV9 with TRBJ2-1; 10 bases align to TRBD1. CDR1 is SGDLS, CDR2 YYNGEE, per germline. The CDR3 is 19 amino acids. Germline trimming cut 2 bases from V and 0 bases from J; bases unmatched to any gene: 11. CDR3 bases: TGTGCCAGCAGCGTGGGACAGGGGAGTAAGCAGAGCTCCTACAATGAGCAGTTCTTC. This sequence encodes CASSVGQGSKQSSYNEQFF.

The rearrangement links TRBV28 to TRBJ2-1, with TRBD1 as a possible D gene (5 bases). There are 14 residues in the CDR3. Per the germline V gene, CDR1 is MDHEN and CDR2 is SYDVKM. Between the trimmed V and J ends, which lost 6 bases and 9 bases, there was a span of 18 bases. Here the CDR3 DNA reads TGTGCCAGCAGCAACAGGTCCCGCTACGCTGAGCAGTTCTTC. Translating it yields CASSNRSRYAEQFF.

The rearrangement joins TRBV6-2 or TRBV6-3 to TRBJ1-1; D unclear. Trimming cost V 0 bases and J 6 bases, with 11 bases left between them. The germline CDR1 and CDR2 sequences are MNHEY and SVGEGT. CDR3 size: 14 residues. Here the CDR3 DNA reads TGTGCCAGCAGTTACTCATCGGGTAACGCTGAAGCTTTCTTT. It specifies CASSYSSGNAEAFF.

This clonotype has more than one count but fewer than ten. V is TRBV5-6 and J is TRBJ2-1, with TRBD1 matching 8 bases. This CDR3 spans 11 amino acids. Trimming at V came to 4 bases and at J to 9 bases, leaving 0 bases not matched to a gene. The germline V gene encodes CDR1 SGHDT and CDR2 YYEEEE. The CDR3 region is CASSQGAEQFF. CDR3 DNA: TGTGCCAGCAGCCAGGGGGCTGAGCAGTTCTTC.